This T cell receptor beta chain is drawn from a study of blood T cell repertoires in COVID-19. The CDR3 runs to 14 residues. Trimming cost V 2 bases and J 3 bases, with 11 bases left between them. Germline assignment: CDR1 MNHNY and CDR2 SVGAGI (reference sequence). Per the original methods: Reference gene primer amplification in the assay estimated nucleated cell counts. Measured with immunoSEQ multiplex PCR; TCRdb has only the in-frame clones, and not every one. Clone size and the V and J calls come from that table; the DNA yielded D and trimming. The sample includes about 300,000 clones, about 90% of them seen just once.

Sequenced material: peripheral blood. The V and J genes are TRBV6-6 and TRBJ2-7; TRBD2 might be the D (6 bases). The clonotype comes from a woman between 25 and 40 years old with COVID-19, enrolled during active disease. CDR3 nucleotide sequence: TGTGCCAGCAGTTACCCGGGACTCTACTACGAGCAGTACTTC. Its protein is CASSYPGLYYEQYF.